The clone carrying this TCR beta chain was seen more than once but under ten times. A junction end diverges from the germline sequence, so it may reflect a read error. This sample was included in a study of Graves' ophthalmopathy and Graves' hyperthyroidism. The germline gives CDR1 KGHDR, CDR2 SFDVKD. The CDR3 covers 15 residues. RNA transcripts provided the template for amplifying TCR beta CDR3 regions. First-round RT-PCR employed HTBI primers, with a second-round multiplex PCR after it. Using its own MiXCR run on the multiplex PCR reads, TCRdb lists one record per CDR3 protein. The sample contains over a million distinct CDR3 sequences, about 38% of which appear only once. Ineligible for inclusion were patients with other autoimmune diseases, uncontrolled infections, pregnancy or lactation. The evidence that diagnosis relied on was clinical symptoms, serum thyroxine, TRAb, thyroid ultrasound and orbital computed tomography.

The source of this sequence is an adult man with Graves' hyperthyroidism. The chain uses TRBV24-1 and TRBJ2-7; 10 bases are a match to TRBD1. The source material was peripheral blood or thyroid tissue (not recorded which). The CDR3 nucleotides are TGTGCCAGCAGTTTAGGGACAGGGGATCCCTACGAGCAGTACTTC. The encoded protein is CASSLGTGDPYEQYF.